A selection of T cell receptor beta chains follows, all from one sample in a study of Ad26.COV2.S vaccination and SARS-CoV-2 variants. This table comes from immunoSEQ multiplex PCR, and its TCRdb copy is limited to in-frame clones, with some not included. This sample yields around 400,000 clones, of which 70% to 90% are seen a single time; under 2% belongs to the top ten. Sequenced material: peripheral blood, taken in a trial of Ad26.COV2.S vaccine versus placebo. The receptors derive from a person between 18 and 59 years old who received the Ad26.COV2.S COVID-19 vaccine or a placebo. CDR3s include the opening cysteine and the closing phenylalanine or tryptophan. A D gene is named only where the DNA matches it firmly. Where a row states a size, it is once, few, many or the class of an expanded clone; other rows omit it.

J gene	clone size	V gene	D gene	CDR3 protein	CDR3 DNA
TRBJ1-5	few	TRBV29-1	TRBD1	CSVGDRGGDQPQHF	TGCAGCGTTGGGGACAGGGGTGGCGATCAGCCCCAGCATTTT
TRBJ2-2	-	TRBV7-8	TRBD2	CASSFQSSGNTGELFF	TGTGCCAGCAGCTTCCAATCTAGCGGGAACACCGGGGAGCTGTTTTTT
TRBJ2-3	once	TRBV12-3/TRBV12-4	-	CASSLVEDTQYF	TGTGCCAGCAGTTTAGTAGAAGATACGCAGTATTTT
TRBJ2-3	-	TRBV7-9	TRBD2	CASSLVIAGATDTQYF	TGTGCCAGCAGCTTAGTTATAGCGGGGGCTACAGATACGCAGTATTTT
TRBJ2-7	-	TRBV5-4	TRBD1	CASSLTGTGDYEQYF	TGTGCCAGCAGCCTAACCGGGACAGGGGACTACGAGCAGTACTTC
TRBJ2-3	few	TRBV9	TRBD2	CASSERFGTSGRGLGDTQYF	TGTGCCAGCAGCGAGAGATTCGGGACTAGCGGGAGAGGGTTAGGAGATACGCAGTATTTT
TRBJ2-5	-	TRBV19	-	CASSIAPAETQYF	TGTGCCAGTAGTATAGCACCGGCAGAGACCCAGTACTTC
TRBJ2-1	-	TRBV5-4	-	CASSWGVKDEQFF	TGTGCCAGCAGTTGGGGGGTGAAGGATGAGCAGTTCTTC
TRBJ2-7	-	TRBV24-1	-	CATSDLIEASEPLMISYEQYF	TGTGCCACCAGTGATTTGATCGAGGCTAGCGAACCGTTAATGATCTCCTACGAGCAGTACTTC
TRBJ2-7	-	TRBV6-2/TRBV6-3	-	CASSRHGGVNEQYF	TGTGCCAGCAGCCGCCATGGGGGAGTGAACGAGCAGTACTTC
TRBJ2-7	-	TRBV29-1	TRBD2	CSAWTSGIKSYEQYF	TGCAGCGCTTGGACTAGCGGGATAAAATCCTACGAGCAGTACTTC
TRBJ2-3	-	TRBV7-9	TRBD2	CASTLMGLAVTDTQYF	TGTGCCAGCACCCTGATGGGGCTAGCGGTCACAGATACGCAGTATTTT
TRBJ2-3	-	TRBV5-4	TRBD2	CASGGSGTTDTQYF	TGTGCCAGCGGCGGGAGCGGGACCACAGATACGCAGTATTTT
TRBJ1-2	few	TRBV6-2/TRBV6-3	TRBD1	CASSYPDRGYTF	TGTGCCAGCAGTTATCCCGACAGGGGGTACACCTTC
TRBJ2-7	-	TRBV10-3	TRBD1	CAIRTGGVDEQYF	TGTGCCATCAGAACAGGGGGCGTCGACGAGCAGTACTTC
TRBJ2-7	-	TRBV11-3	-	CASSFDGPYEQYF	TGTGCCAGCAGCTTCGACGGGCCCTACGAGCAGTACTTC
TRBJ2-2	-	TRBV28	TRBD1	CASSLPGQGITGELFF	TGTGCCAGCAGTTTACCGGGACAGGGGATCACCGGGGAGCTGTTTTTT
TRBJ2-5	-	TRBV19	-	CASSDPPGHRQETQYF	TGTGCCAGTAGTGATCCACCAGGCCACCGCCAAGAGACCCAGTACTTC
TRBJ1-1	-	TRBV28	-	CASSWGAGTEAFF	TGTGCCAGCAGTTGGGGGGCTGGGACTGAAGCTTTCTTT
TRBJ1-1	-	TRBV24-1	-	CATSDLNNSLWNTEAFF	TGTGCCACCAGTGACCTAAACAACAGCCTCTGGAACACTGAAGCTTTCTTT
TRBJ2-5	-	TRBV7-2	-	CASSHAQETQYF	TGTGCCAGCAGCCATGCGCAGGAGACCCAGTACTTC
TRBJ2-2	-	TRBV11-2	TRBD2	CASSLRLAEPTGELFF	TGTGCCAGCAGTCTGAGACTAGCGGAACCAACCGGGGAGCTGTTTTTT
TRBJ2-1	-	TRBV29-1	-	CSVAQRSSYNEQFF	TGCAGCGTGGCCCAGCGGAGCTCCTACAATGAGCAGTTCTTC
TRBJ2-1	-	TRBV5-1	TRBD1	CASSFRDRGQSEQFF	TGCGCCAGCAGCTTCCGGGACAGGGGTCAGAGCGAGCAGTTCTTC
TRBJ2-7	-	TRBV9	TRBD2	CASSVAGTSGNYEQYF	TGTGCCAGCAGCGTAGCCGGGACTAGCGGTAACTACGAGCAGTACTTC
TRBJ1-2	few	TRBV7-2	-	CASRDGESASGYTF	TGTGCCAGCAGGGACGGGGAAAGCGCATCAGGCTACACCTTC
TRBJ2-1	-	TRBV10-1	-	CASSDRVNNEQFF	TGCGCCAGCAGTGACAGAGTCAACAATGAGCAGTTCTTC
TRBJ1-4	-	TRBV28	-	CASSSTATNEKLFF	TGTGCCAGCAGCTCCACTGCAACTAATGAAAAACTGTTTTTT
TRBJ2-7	-	TRBV19	TRBD2	CASSSRLAGNYEQYF	TGTGCCAGTAGCTCCCGACTAGCGGGAAACTACGAGCAGTACTTC
TRBJ1-2	-	TRBV2	-	CASSEGRSGYTF	TGTGCCAGCAGTGAGGGCCGCTCGGGCTACACCTTC
TRBJ2-1	-	TRBV6-5	-	CASSSLTGNHNEQFF	TGTGCCAGCAGCTCTCTCACAGGAAACCACAATGAGCAGTTCTTC
TRBJ1-2	-	TRBV28	TRBD1	CASRTGRGYTF	TGTGCCAGCAGGACAGGGCGGGGCTACACCTTC
TRBJ2-7	once	TRBV6-5	-	CASSYSTGYEQYF	TGTGCCAGCAGTTACTCGACAGGATACGAGCAGTACTTC
TRBJ2-7	-	TRBV2	TRBD1	CASSWDRGSYEQYF	TGTGCCAGCAGTTGGGACAGGGGCTCCTACGAGCAGTACTTC
TRBJ2-7	-	TRBV20-1	-	CSARGAEQYF	TGCAGTGCTAGAGGGGCCGAGCAGTACTTC
TRBJ2-5	-	TRBV20-1	-	CSALQDETQYF	TGCAGTGCGCTCCAGGACGAGACCCAGTACTTC